This T cell receptor (beta chain) was captured in a study of a mutant IDH1 vaccine in newly diagnosed glioma. In the study overall: Vaccine administration was initiated 4-6 weeks following radiotherapy alone, or with temozolomide cycles. Treatment recipients were approximately 62% male and about 40% female, and their mean age was 40.4 years. Therapy received beforehand was radiotherapy, temozolomide, or both, with most patients given both. Regarding the study as a whole: Evidence of vaccine-induced immune responses was documented in approximately 93% of patients.

Regarding this clone: Its cognate antigen is unknown.

Using immunoSEQ multiplex PCR, the repertoire was profiled, and TCRdb retains in-frame clones only, with some absent. Of 52,000 or so clones detected, roughly 81% appear once; the ten largest clones hold approximately 7.6%. The germline V and J ends were trimmed by 7 bases and 6 bases, with 9 bases remaining between them. CDR1 SQVTM and CDR2 ANQGSEA come from the germline V gene. This CDR3 contains 11 residues. The time point was: week 23, last vaccination. Doses of 300 ug of mutant IDH1 20-mer peptide were given with topical imiquimod. The sequencing here drew on PBMCs, taken from a glioma patient whose treatment included an IDH1 peptide vaccine. The chain combines TRBV29-1 with TRBJ2-2; D gene uncertain. This TCR was sampled from a woman between 40 and 50 years old with glioma. Some clones in this sample may be carry-over from other donors' samples. The CDR3 here is CSALWSGELFF. CDR3 DNA: TGCAGCGCCTTGTGGTCCGGGGAGCTGTTTTTT.